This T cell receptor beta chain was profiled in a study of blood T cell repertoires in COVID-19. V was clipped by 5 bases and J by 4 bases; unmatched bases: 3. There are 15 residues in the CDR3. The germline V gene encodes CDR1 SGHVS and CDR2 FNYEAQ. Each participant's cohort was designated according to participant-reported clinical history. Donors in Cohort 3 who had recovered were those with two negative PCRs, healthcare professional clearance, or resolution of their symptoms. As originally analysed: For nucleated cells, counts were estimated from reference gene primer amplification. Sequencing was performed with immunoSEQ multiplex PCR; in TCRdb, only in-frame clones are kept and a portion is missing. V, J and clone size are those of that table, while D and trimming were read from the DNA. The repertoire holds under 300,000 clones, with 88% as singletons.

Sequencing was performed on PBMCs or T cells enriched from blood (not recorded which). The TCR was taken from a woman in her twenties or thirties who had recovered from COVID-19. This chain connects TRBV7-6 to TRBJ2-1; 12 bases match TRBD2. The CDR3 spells CASSLGLAGYNEQFF. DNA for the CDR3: TGTGCCAGCAGCCTCGGACTAGCGGGGTACAATGAGCAGTTCTTC.